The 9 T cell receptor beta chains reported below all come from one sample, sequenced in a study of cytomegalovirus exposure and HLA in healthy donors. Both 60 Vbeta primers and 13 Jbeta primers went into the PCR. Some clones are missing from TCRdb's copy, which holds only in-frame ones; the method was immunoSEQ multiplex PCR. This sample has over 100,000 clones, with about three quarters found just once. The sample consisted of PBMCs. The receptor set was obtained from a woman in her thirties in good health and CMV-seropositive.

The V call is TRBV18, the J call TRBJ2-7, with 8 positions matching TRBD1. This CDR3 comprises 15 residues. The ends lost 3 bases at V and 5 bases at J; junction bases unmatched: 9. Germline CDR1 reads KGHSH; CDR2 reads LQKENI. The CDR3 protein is CASSPRGQGAHEQYF. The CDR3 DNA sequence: TGTGCCAGCTCACCTCGGGGGCAGGGGGCCCACGAGCAGTACTTC.

CDR3 sequence: CASNPGGGRRNEQFF. The CDR3, as DNA: TGTGCCAGCAACCCGGGGGGGGGCCGCAGAAATGAGCAGTTCTTC. This rearrangement joins TRBV6-5 to TRBJ2-1; 8 nucleotides agree with TRBD2. From germline, CDR1 is MNHEY and CDR2 SVGAGI. J gave up 7 bases and V 7 bases, and 12 bases lay outside the gene matches. CDR3 length: 15 residues.

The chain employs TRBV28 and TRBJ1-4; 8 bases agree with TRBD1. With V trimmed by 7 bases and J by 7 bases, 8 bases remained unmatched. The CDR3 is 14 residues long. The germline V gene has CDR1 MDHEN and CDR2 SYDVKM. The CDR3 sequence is CASNIQGGPEKLFF. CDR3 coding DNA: TGTGCCAGCAATATACAGGGGGGGCCTGAAAAACTGTTTTTT.

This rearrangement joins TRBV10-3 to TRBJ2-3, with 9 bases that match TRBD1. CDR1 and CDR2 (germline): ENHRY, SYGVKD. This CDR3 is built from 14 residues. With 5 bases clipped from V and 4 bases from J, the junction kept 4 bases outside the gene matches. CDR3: CAISRDRAADTQYF. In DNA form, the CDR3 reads TGTGCCATCAGTCGGGACAGGGCGGCAGATACGCAGTATTTT.

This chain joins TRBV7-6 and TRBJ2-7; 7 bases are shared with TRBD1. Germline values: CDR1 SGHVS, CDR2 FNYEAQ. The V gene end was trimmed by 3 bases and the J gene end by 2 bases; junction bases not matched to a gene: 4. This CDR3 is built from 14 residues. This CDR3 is CASSLDGTAYEQYF. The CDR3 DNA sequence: TGTGCCAGCAGCTTGGACGGGACAGCCTACGAGCAGTACTTC.

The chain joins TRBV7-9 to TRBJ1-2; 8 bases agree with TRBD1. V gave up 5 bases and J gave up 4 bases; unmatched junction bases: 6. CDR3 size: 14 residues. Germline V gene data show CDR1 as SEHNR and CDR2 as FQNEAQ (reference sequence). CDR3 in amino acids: CASSPRQGRYGYTF. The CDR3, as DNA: TGTGCCAGCAGCCCCCGACAGGGGCGCTATGGCTACACCTTC.

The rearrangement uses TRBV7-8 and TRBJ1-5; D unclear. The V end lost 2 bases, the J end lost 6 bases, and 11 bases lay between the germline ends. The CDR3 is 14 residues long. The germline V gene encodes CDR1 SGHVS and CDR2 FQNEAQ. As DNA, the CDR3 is TGTGCCAGCAGCTTATCCCGGGGAGGTCAGCCCCAGCATTTT. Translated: CASSLSRGGQPQHF. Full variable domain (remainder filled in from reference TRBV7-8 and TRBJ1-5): GAGVSQSPRYKVAKRGQDVALRCDPISGHVSLFWYQQALGQGPEFLTYFQNEAQLDKSGLPSDRFFAERPEGSVSTLKIQRTQQEDSAVYLCASSLSRGGQPQHFGDGTRLSIL.

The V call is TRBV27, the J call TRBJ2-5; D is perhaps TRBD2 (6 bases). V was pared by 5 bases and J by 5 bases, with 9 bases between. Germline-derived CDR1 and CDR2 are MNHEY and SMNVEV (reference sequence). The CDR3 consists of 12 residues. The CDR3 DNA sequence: TGTGCCAGCAGTCGGGGAGGCGAGACCCAGTACTTC. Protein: CASSRGGETQYF.

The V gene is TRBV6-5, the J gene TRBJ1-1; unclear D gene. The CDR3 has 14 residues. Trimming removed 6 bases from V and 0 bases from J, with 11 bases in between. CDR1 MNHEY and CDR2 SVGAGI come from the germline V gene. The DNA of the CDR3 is TGTGCCAGCAGCCCCAGGTCGCTGAACACTGAAGCTTTCTTT. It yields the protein CASSPRSLNTEAFF.